The 3 T cell receptor beta chains in this list originate from one sample, sequenced in a study of early stage breast cancer tumors. TCRdb keeps only in-frame clones here, not all; method: immunoSEQ multiplex PCR. The profile shows approximately 48,000 clones, under 95% of them singletons. Sequencing used blood. The receptors stem from a person aged 65-85 years with breast cancer.

The chain joins TRBV6-4 to TRBJ2-7; maybe TRBD2 (5 bases). Germline CDR1 MRHNA, CDR2 SNTAGT. Trimming stripped 6 bases from V and 0 bases from J, with 21 bases between. The CDR3 has 17 amino acids. The CDR3 is CASRTLKEVGISYEQYF. The CDR3, as DNA: TGTGCCAGCAGGACCCTAAAGGAGGTGGGGATCTCCTACGAGCAGTACTTC.

The chain carries TRBV12-2 and TRBJ1-2. TRBV12-2 counts as a pseudogene. There are 17 residues in the CDR3. CDR3 DNA sequence: TGTGCAAGTCGCTACCCCGCGGGAACAGTCTCTAACTATGGCTACACCTTC. As protein: CASRYPAGTVSNYGYTF.

V gene TRBV4-1 combines with J gene TRBJ1-4, with D perhaps TRBD1 (5 bases). CDR1 MGHRA and CDR2 YSYEKL come from the germline V gene. The V gene lost 0 bases and the J gene lost 8 bases, with 13 bases spanning the gap. This CDR3 region has 15 residues. The CDR3 sequence is CASSQEDGAGEKLFF. In DNA, the CDR3 is TGCGCCAGCAGCCAAGAAGATGGGGCGGGGGAAAAACTGTTTTTT.